The entry below describes one T cell receptor beta chain. Its recognized antigen is unknown. Base qualities were left out, and no much larger clone turns up one base away. The entry originates in a study of shared clonotypes between healthy human individuals (dated by TCRdb to the early 2020s). Describing the broader study: The cohort comprised two women and a few men aged 18 to 49 years. Per donor, three plates each were used for CD4 naive and CD4 memory, two for CD8 naive, and one for CD8 memory. To estimate repertoire size and how much clonotypes are shared between individuals, the study performed deep sequencing of blood TCR repertoires from about five healthy adults. Different laboratories and diverse techniques were used to prepare libraries and sequence TCR repertoires, to increase sequencing depth and limit assay-specific biases. Per donor, leukapheresis produced somewhere between about 0.8 and 9 billion PBMCs. What the work shows at the level of the full study, not this receptor alone: Sampling was restricted to blood, and TCR repertoires in tissue are likely to differ from TCR repertoires in blood. Compared with non-shared clonotypes, the clonotypes found in all four sorted-subset donors had higher generation probabilities. Even with the large sequencing depth, rarefaction of the sorted-subset datasets indicated that sequencing was incomplete. Sharing across a few donors was observed for 4.5% to 6.5% of naive CD4, 3.5% of naive CD8, 2% to 2.5% of memory CD4, and around 0.4% of memory CD8 clonotypes. Pairwise subsampling led to the expectation that sequencing depth would affect the degree of clonotype sharing among donors. The small number of donors limited the genetic and exposure-history diversity represented. Naive subsets generally had larger estimated clonotype richness than memory subsets did.

The donors were healthy, HIV-negative adults with no recently reported acute infections or vaccinations. Every donor was a Caucasian adult residing in Nashville, Tennessee, USA. CD4+ T cells were enriched by magnetic negative selection, after which naive cells were positively selected on CD45RA and the negative fraction was taken as the memory subset. Blood was collected by leukapheresis, and PBMCs were isolated by Ficoll-Histopaque density gradient centrifugation and then cryopreserved in liquid nitrogen vapor phase. Analytical flow cytometry was used to check the purity and quantity of every magnetically sorted T cell population. From each sorted fraction, genomic DNA was isolated and quantified by UV absorbance on a Nanodrop 2000c. Using the deep immunoSEQ assay, multiplex PCR amplified TCR CDR3 regions from genomic DNA. For each cell subset, the extracted genomic DNA was distributed evenly across all wells of several immunoSEQ 96-well plates, and each plate served as one replicate. For sorted subsets, each replicate PCR was loaded with approximately 190 ng genomic DNA, equivalent to 25,000 to 35,000 T cell genomes. The purified libraries were quantified using a Qubit 3.0 fluorometer, sized with a Bioanalyzer 2100, and then quantified again using the KAPA Library Quantification kit. Each immunoSEQ 96-well plate was sequenced on its own single-read 150-cycle Illumina NextSeq 550 flow cell. On the authors' methods: The immunoSEQ output contained only junctional sequences without quality scores, so filtering could not match that applied to full-length reads. Sequences were annotated with PyIR, a Python wrapper for IgBLAST v1.9, using IMGT germline references to assign V/J genes and CDR3. Reads with weak V/J assignments (E-value above 1e-6), missing CDR3, stop codons, out-of-frame junctions, or ambiguous translated residues were removed. A V3J clonotype was defined by an identical inferred V gene, J gene, and CDR3 amino acid sequence. Percentage overlap between repertoires was computed as shared unique clonotypes divided by the size of the smaller repertoire. Three approaches were used to assess repertoire richness: RTK rarefaction, the Chao1 estimator, and Recon v2.1 estimates of unobserved clonotypes. OLGA was used to compute generation probabilities for all TCRbeta clonotypes that the gDNA method yielded from several donors. TCRdb limited this immuneACCESS table to in-frame rearrangements with V and J called. A share of clones is missing; checked studies link under half to unresolved V genes, and the rest is unexplained. V and J calls and clone size are as listed in that table; D and trimming were resolved from the DNA. This sample is represented by under 1,100,000 clones; about 74% of them were singletons. In total, the top ten clones hold about 1.5% of the sample.

This TCR derives from a man aged 18 to 30 in good health. The sample was memory CD4+ T cells sorted from blood. The meaning of the sample's cell subset or site label: CD45RA-negative fraction.

The CDR3: CASSDAGGTYNEQFF. The nucleotide sequence reads as follows: TGTGCCAGCAGTGATGCGGGAGGCACCTACAATGAGCAGTTCTTC. The V and J segments used are TRBV2 and TRBJ2-1, with 8 bases aligning to TRBD2. From the cysteine through the phenylalanine, the CDR3 covers 15 amino acids. Here the CDR3 DNA is all that survives: 45 bases in frame from base 1. CDR1 SNHLY and CDR2 FYNNEI are derived from the germline V gene. V and J are trimmed by 3 bases and 2 bases, and the gene matches miss 3 bases of the junction.